Presented here are 12 T cell receptor beta chains from one specimen sequenced in a study of T-cell memory formation after mild COVID-19. TCRdb re-derived calls from the 5' RACE reads in MiXCR, one entry per CDR3 protein. Of 470,000 or so distinct CDR3 sequences in the sample, 20% were seen once. The sequenced sample consisted of PBMCs or a T cell subset sorted from them (not recorded which). These receptors were obtained from an adult woman who had mild COVID-19 (a few samples of this study predate the infection). Cell type and time point are not known.

This clonotype occurred a few times. The genes are TRBV6-2 or TRBV6-3 and TRBJ1-5, with a possible D match to TRBD1 (5 bases). The germline V gene has CDR1 MNHEY and CDR2 SVGEGT. CDR3 length: 13 amino acids. Trimming pared 5 bases from V and 3 bases from J, leaving 8 bases between. The CDR3 region has the DNA TGTGCCAGCAGTAGGGGTATCAATCAGCCCCAGCATTTT. It translates to CASSRGINQPQHF.

The chain employs TRBV29-1 and TRBJ2-7; D ambiguous. From germline, CDR1 is SQVTM and CDR2 ANQGSEA. CDR3 size: 12 residues. The V end lost 1 base, the J end lost 6 bases, and 10 bases lay between the germline ends. CDR3 DNA sequence: TGCAGCGTTGAAGGGCAGCCGGGCGAGCAGTACTTC. Translation gives CSVEGQPGEQYF.

The rearrangement uses TRBV24-1 and TRBJ2-6, with D hard to call. CDR1 and CDR2 (germline): KGHDR, SFDVKD. Trimming pared 5 bases from V and 0 bases from J, leaving 13 bases between. This CDR3 contains 17 residues. The CDR3 DNA reads TGTGCCACCAGTGGCATGGCAGCTGTCTCTGGGGCCAACGTCCTGACTTTC. Translated, it gives CATSGMAAVSGANVLTF.

This clonotype was counted only a few times. The chain joins TRBV27 to TRBJ2-1; D is ambiguous. Trimming pared 4 bases from V and 4 bases from J, leaving 8 bases between. CDR3 length: 13 residues. CDR1 and CDR2 (germline): MNHEY, SMNVEV (reference sequence). CDR3 loop: CASSSMEYNEQFF. CDR3 bases: TGTGCCAGCAGTTCAATGGAATACAATGAGCAGTTCTTC.

This sequence joins TRBV5-1 and TRBJ2-7; D possibly uses TRBD1 or TRBD2 (5 bases each). In germline, CDR1 is SGHRS, CDR2 YFSETQ. Trimming removed 6 bases at V and 2 bases at J, with 12 bases between. The CDR3 sequence is 13 residues long. CDR3 DNA sequence: TGCGCCAGCAAGAGGGGCACAACCTACGAGCAGTACTTC. Protein sequence: CASKRGTTYEQYF.

V and J are TRBV19 and TRBJ2-1, with 10 bases lining up with TRBD2. The CDR3 consists of 15 residues. V shed 4 bases and J 9 bases; nucleotides not matched to a gene: 9. Germline CDR1 is LNHDA and CDR2 is SQIVND (reference sequence). The CDR3 sequence is CASSKVEAGGREQFF. CDR3 DNA: TGTGCCAGTAGTAAGGTTGAAGCGGGGGGGCGTGAGCAGTTCTTC.

The V call is TRBV18, the J call TRBJ2-1; 7 bases match TRBD2. Germline V gene data show CDR1 as KGHSH and CDR2 as LQKENI. V gave up 2 bases and J gave up 9 bases; unmatched junction bases: 7. The CDR3 length is 14 residues. CDR3 DNA: TGTGCCAGCTCACCAGTGGGAGGGCCTAGTGAGCAGTTCTTC. Its protein product is CASSPVGGPSEQFF.

CDR3 nucleotide sequence: TGTGCCAGCAGCCTCAACCCCACAATCGGAGGAAAACTGTTTTTT. It encodes CASSLNPTIGGKLFF. This chain links TRBV16 with TRBJ1-4; D call uncertain. Trimming pared 4 bases from V and 10 bases from J, leaving 19 bases between. The CDR3 spans 15 residues. Germline assignment: CDR1 KGHSY and CDR2 FQNENV.

This clonotype was counted ten times or more. The genes are TRBV29-1 and TRBJ2-5; TRBD2 might be the D (5 bases). The germline V gene encodes CDR1 SQVTM and CDR2 ANQGSEA. V lost 8 bases to trimming and J lost 5 bases, with 15 bases between them. The CDR3 loop spans 12 amino acids. The DNA of the CDR3 is TGCAGCTGGGCCTACCGAGGGGAGACCCAGTACTTC. Amino acids: CSWAYRGETQYF.

This clonotype occurred a few times. The chain links TRBV6-6 to TRBJ1-2; D perhaps matches TRBD1 (6 bases). The CDR3 loop spans 15 amino acids. Germline CDR1 MNHNY, CDR2 SVGAGI (reference sequence). Trimming left V 0 bases short and J 6 bases short, with 14 bases between. Here the CDR3 reads CASSYSVQGIDGYTF. CDR3 nucleotides: TGTGCCAGCAGTTACTCGGTACAGGGAATTGATGGCTACACCTTC.

This clonotype was seen a few times. This CDR3 reads CASSFVADTEAFF. The DNA for the CDR3 is TGTGCCAGCAGCTTTGTCGCGGACACTGAAGCTTTCTTT. V gene TRBV7-9 combines with J gene TRBJ1-1; D uncertain. CDR3 length equals 13 residues. Germline V gives CDR1 SEHNR, CDR2 FQNEAQ (reference sequence). V was clipped by 3 bases and J by 3 bases, with 8 bases between them.

This clonotype was observed a few times. The chain has TRBV7-3 and TRBJ2-1; D not resolved. Deletions cut 2 bases from V and 7 bases from J, with 9 bases between. CDR3 size: 13 residues. Germline CDR1 reads SGHTA; CDR2 reads FQGTGA. As DNA, the CDR3 is TGTGCCAGCAGCTTAGGGCCCCCAAATGAGCAGTTCTTC. Protein product: CASSLGPPNEQFF.